A selection of T cell receptor beta chains follows, all from one sample in a study of blood T cells in healthy people across ages. TCRdb itself ran the 5' RACE reads through MiXCR, one entry per CDR3 protein. The sample has about 640,000 distinct CDR3 sequences, roughly 41% seen once; the top ten hold approximately 29%. The sample taken for sequencing was blood. The receptors derive from an older man in good health. The CDR3 runs from the conserved cysteine through the conserved F or W. The D gene is left open where the match is weak. Clone size is not always given. Where it is, it says once, few, many or a class for expanded clones.

abundance	v_gene	d_gene	j_gene	CDR3nt	CDR3aa
few	TRBV29-1	-	TRBJ1-5	TGCAGCGCTATAGGGGGGAGTAATCAGCCCCAGCATTTT	CSAIGGSNQPQHF
few	TRBV6-6	TRBD1	TRBJ2-5	TGTGCCAGCAGGCATACAGGGGGCGGGGAGACCCAGTACTTC	CASRHTGGGETQYF
many	TRBV10-3	TRBD2	TRBJ2-5	TGTGCCATCAGCCTAGCGGGGGAAGAGACCCAGTACTTC	CAISLAGEETQYF
-	TRBV20-1	TRBD1	TRBJ1-5	TGCAGTGCTAGACCGGGACAGGGAAATCAGCCCCAGCATTTT	CSARPGQGNQPQHF
-	TRBV20-1	TRBD2	TRBJ2-7	TGCAGTGCACCCGGGACTAGTGGTTACGAGCAGTACTTC	CSAPGTSGYEQYF
-	TRBV3-1	-	TRBJ2-7	TGTGCCAGCAGCCAAGAGCCTACAGGGGGGGGCTCCTACGAGCAGTACTTC	CASSQEPTGGGSYEQYF
few	TRBV7-7	TRBD1	TRBJ2-1	TGTGCCAGCAGCTCAGGGGGAGCTGAGCAGTTCTTC	CASSSGGAEQFF
-	TRBV27	-	TRBJ2-7	TGTGCCAGCAGTCCCTGGGACCGCCACTCCTACGAGCAGTACTTC	CASSPWDRHSYEQYF
few	TRBV4-2	-	TRBJ1-2	TGTGCCAGCAGCCGGGACGGCTATGGCTACACCTTC	CASSRDGYGYTF
-	TRBV20-1	-	TRBJ1-1	TGCAGTGCGCCCCACTCCGGGGGAACAGCTTTCTTT	CSAPHSGGTAFF
many	TRBV6-2/TRBV6-3	-	TRBJ2-3	TGTGCCAGCAGTTACGGCGGCGGTACGCAGTATTTT	CASSYGGGTQYF
few	TRBV24-1	-	TRBJ2-6	TGTGCCACCGGGGAATCCTCTGGGGCCAACGTCCTGACTTTC	CATGESSGANVLTF
-	TRBV7-6	-	TRBJ2-5	TGTGCCAGCAGCTTAGGGGGGAATTGGGAGACCCAGTACTTC	CASSLGGNWETQYF
-	TRBV28	-	TRBJ2-7	TGTGCCAGCAGTTTATCACCCAGGGACGTCCACGAGCAGTACTTC	CASSLSPRDVHEQYF
few	TRBV7-2	-	TRBJ2-3	TGTGCCAGCAGCTCGGGGGTCCGGGGGTATACAGATACGCAGTATTTT	CASSSGVRGYTDTQYF
many	TRBV7-2	-	TRBJ2-3	TGTGCCAGCAGCTTAAGGAGTAGATTTAGCACAGATACGCAGTATTTT	CASSLRSRFSTDTQYF
-	TRBV13	TRBD1	TRBJ1-1	TGTGCCAGCAGCCATAGACAGGGCCTCGAGGACACTGAAGCTTTCTTT	CASSHRQGLEDTEAFF
-	TRBV21-1	-	TRBJ2-7	TGTGCCACGGGTGAAGCGAGGTACGAGCAGTACTTC	CATGEARYEQYF
many	TRBV7-2	-	TRBJ2-4	TGTGCCAGCAGCTTAAGTGGGGACATTCAGTACTTC	CASSLSGDIQYF
-	TRBV2	TRBD1	TRBJ1-5	TGTGCCAGCAGTGATCGGGACAGGTTAAATCAGCCCCAGCATTTT	CASSDRDRLNQPQHF
once	TRBV5-1	-	TRBJ1-3	TGCGCCAGCAGCCAAGGGGGTCCCGCTCTCTCTGGAAACACCATATATTTT	CASSQGGPALSGNTIYF
-	TRBV13	-	TRBJ1-2	TGTGCCAGCAAGCCGGGCTCTGCTTATGGCTACACCTTC	CASKPGSAYGYTF
few	TRBV6-4	TRBD1	TRBJ2-3	TGTGCCAGCAGTGACTTGACAGGGGGCCGTGATACGCAGTATTTT	CASSDLTGGRDTQYF
-	TRBV5-1	-	TRBJ2-7	TGCGCCAGCCACGGGAGTTCCTACGAGCAGTACTTC	CASHGSSYEQYF
-	TRBV7-3	TRBD1	TRBJ1-6	TGTGCCAGCAGCTTGGATTACAGGGGCAATAATTCACCCCTCCACTTT	CASSLDYRGNNSPLHF
-	TRBV20-1	-	TRBJ2-1	TGCAGTGCTAGAGATCCCGGGGGCCGGCACAATGAGCAGTTCTTC	CSARDPGGRHNEQFF
-	TRBV20-1	TRBD1	TRBJ2-5	TGCAGTGCTAGAGATATTCCTGCAGAACAGGGGACCCAAGAGACCCAGTACTTC	CSARDIPAEQGTQETQYF